This is a list of T cell receptor beta chains from one sample in a study of blood T cells in healthy people across ages. TCRdb redid the calling of the 5' RACE reads with MiXCR, one entry per CDR3 protein. Of hundreds of thousands of distinct CDR3 sequences in the sample, about 44% were seen once. Sample: blood. The receptors were sampled from a man aged 25 to 40 in good health. Each CDR3 is given with its conserved first and last residue. A D gene is named only where the DNA matches it firmly. Clone size is given for some rows only: seen once, a few or many times, or a class if the clone is expanded.

TRBJ1-2,NA,TRBV29-1,NA,CSVSANYGYTF,TGCAGCGTTTCGGCTAACTATGGCTACACCTTC
TRBJ2-1,NA,TRBV24-1,NA,CATSDSTATGRYNEQFF,TGTGCCACCAGTGATTCGACGGCGACAGGGAGGTACAATGAGCAGTTCTTC
TRBJ2-3,NA,TRBV4-1,NA,CASRAEGGTSTDTQYF,TGCGCCAGCAGGGCAGAAGGCGGGACTAGCACAGATACGCAGTATTTT
TRBJ2-5,NA,TRBV6-5,NA,CASSYWDNNEQYF,TGTGCCAGCAGTTACTGGGACAACAATGAGCAGTACTTC
TRBJ1-5,NA,TRBV27,TRBD1,CASSLQQGAYQPQHF,TGTGCCAGCAGTTTACAACAGGGGGCTTATCAGCCCCAGCATTTT
TRBJ1-2,NA,TRBV20-1,NA,CSAMGGSGYTF,TGCAGTGCTATGGGGGGCTCTGGCTACACCTTC
TRBJ2-1,NA,TRBV28,NA,CASSPRGLWQFF,TGTGCCAGCAGTCCGAGAGGGTTATGGCAGTTCTTC
TRBJ2-3,NA,TRBV5-6,TRBD2,CASSLRAPASGGTDTQYF,TGTGCCAGCAGCTTGCGGGCTCCTGCTAGCGGGGGCACAGATACGCAGTATTTT
TRBJ1-5,NA,TRBV6-6,NA,CASSYVFQPQHF,TGTGCCAGCAGTTACGTTTTTCAGCCCCAGCATTTT
TRBJ2-7,once,TRBV20-1,TRBD2,CSASMPSGGGQYF,TGCAGTGCTAGCATGCCTAGCGGGGGCGGGCAGTACTTC
TRBJ2-7,NA,TRBV7-2,TRBD1,CASSPSVWDRDSYEQYF,TGTGCCAGCAGCCCTAGTGTATGGGACAGGGACTCCTACGAGCAGTACTTC
TRBJ2-1,few,TRBV11-1,NA,CASSPGGREQFF,TGTGCCAGCAGCCCTGGGGGGCGAGAGCAGTTCTTC
TRBJ1-5,NA,TRBV5-8,TRBD1,CASSFGQGGYQPQHF,TGTGCCAGCAGCTTTGGACAGGGTGGATATCAGCCCCAGCATTTT
TRBJ2-2,few,TRBV9,NA,CASSDPLDTTNTGELFF,TGTGCCAGCAGCGACCCTCTGGACACGACGAACACCGGGGAGCTGTTTTTT
TRBJ1-2,NA,TRBV3-1,NA,CASSQDPDSFPFARSYTF,TGTGCCAGCAGCCAAGATCCCGACAGTTTCCCCTTCGCCAGGAGCTACACCTTC
TRBJ1-5,NA,TRBV6-2/TRBV6-3,NA,CASSYKGNQPQHF,TGTGCCAGCAGTTACAAGGGGAATCAGCCCCAGCATTTT
TRBJ2-5,NA,TRBV10-3,NA,CAISEEGETQYF,TGTGCCATCAGTGAAGAGGGGGAGACCCAGTACTTC
TRBJ2-5,NA,TRBV24-1,NA,CATSDWGVQETQYF,TGTGCCACCAGTGATTGGGGGGTCCAAGAGACCCAGTACTTC
TRBJ1-3,NA,TRBV9,NA,CASSVDGVNTIYF,TGTGCCAGCAGCGTAGACGGGGTAAACACCATATATTTT
TRBJ1-2,NA,TRBV4-1,TRBD1,CASSPRDSLIYGYTF,TGCGCCAGCAGCCCACGGGACAGCCTAATATATGGCTACACCTTC
TRBJ2-1,NA,TRBV6-4,NA,CASSSGGLAYNEQFF,TGTGCCAGTTCATCGGGGGGCCTCGCCTACAATGAGCAGTTCTTC
TRBJ2-7,few,TRBV4-1,NA,CASSQEGSFYEQYF,TGCGCCAGCAGCCAAGAGGGATCCTTCTACGAGCAGTACTTC
TRBJ2-1,NA,TRBV11-1,TRBD1,CASSRDQGAGDEQFF,TGTGCCAGCAGCCGGGATCAGGGGGCAGGAGATGAGCAGTTCTTC
TRBJ2-5,NA,TRBV7-2,TRBD2,CASSLTVSSGGASVQYF,TGTGCCAGCAGCTTAACGGTTTCTAGCGGGGGGGCCTCCGTGCAGTACTTC
TRBJ1-4,NA,TRBV27,NA,CASYSGPATNEKLFF,TGTGCCAGCTACTCCGGGCCAGCAACTAATGAAAAACTGTTTTTT
TRBJ2-7,NA,TRBV4-3,NA,CASSQGDDAIIYEQYF,TGCGCCAGCAGCCAAGGGGACGATGCCATTATCTACGAGCAGTACTTC
TRBJ2-7,few,TRBV29-1,NA,CSAEGPTSYEQYF,TGCAGCGCCGAGGGGCCGACCTCCTACGAGCAGTACTTC
TRBJ2-7,NA,TRBV10-3,TRBD1,CAISTANGQGLGEQYF,TGTGCCATCAGTACCGCGAACGGACAGGGATTGGGCGAGCAGTACTTC
TRBJ1-5,few,TRBV7-2,TRBD1,CASSLAPGGQPQHF,TGCGCCAGCAGCTTGGCCCCAGGGGGGCAGCCCCAGCATTTT
TRBJ2-5,once,TRBV27,NA,CASSGAFLGGPGETQYF,TGTGCCAGCAGCGGAGCATTTTTGGGGGGGCCGGGGGAGACCCAGTACTTC
TRBJ2-4,NA,TRBV27,TRBD1,CASSFSSSPTGDEQYF,TGTGCCAGCAGTTTTTCATCCAGTCCTACAGGGGATGAGCAGTACTTC
TRBJ2-1,NA,TRBV9,NA,CASSVGLEFHEQFF,TGTGCCAGCAGCGTAGGGCTAGAATTTCATGAGCAGTTCTTC
TRBJ1-2,NA,TRBV7-9,NA,CASSFEREGYTF,TGTGCCAGCAGCTTCGAGCGGGAAGGCTACACCTTC
TRBJ2-1,few,TRBV29-1,TRBD2,CSVEGTSGFYNEQFF,TGCAGCGTTGAGGGGACTAGCGGATTTTACAATGAGCAGTTCTTC
TRBJ2-5,NA,TRBV12-3/TRBV12-4,NA,CASSFERDAKETQYF,TGTGCCAGCAGTTTCGAACGGGACGCAAAAGAGACCCAGTACTTC
TRBJ2-2,NA,TRBV6-2/TRBV6-3,TRBD1,CASSYSTGDGTGELFF,TGTGCCAGCAGTTACTCGACAGGGGATGGCACCGGGGAGCTGTTTTTT
TRBJ2-5,NA,TRBV29-1,NA,CSAGGYGQYF,TGCAGCGCCGGAGGGTACGGGCAGTACTTC
TRBJ1-2,few,TRBV18,NA,CASSPRAGNNYGYTF,TGTGCCAGCTCACCACGGGCAGGCAATAACTATGGCTACACCTTC
TRBJ1-2,few,TRBV7-6,NA,CASSGSTF,TGTGCCAGCAGCGGCAGCACCTTC
TRBJ1-4,few,TRBV5-1,NA,CASSLKGQSYDLFF,TGCGCCAGCAGCTTAAAGGGACAAAGCTATGATCTGTTTTTT
TRBJ2-5,NA,TRBV12-3/TRBV12-4,TRBD1,CASSLVGDSTVKETQYF,TGTGCCAGCAGTTTAGTTGGGGACAGCACAGTGAAAGAGACCCAGTACTTC
TRBJ2-5,NA,TRBV6-6,NA,CASVDRQGGETQYF,TGTGCCAGCGTCGACAGACAGGGAGGAGAGACCCAGTACTTC
TRBJ1-2,few,TRBV20-1,TRBD1,CSATGQGLNYGYTF,TGCAGTGCTACAGGACAGGGGCTTAACTATGGCTACACCTTC
TRBJ2-3,NA,TRBV12-3/TRBV12-4,TRBD2,CASSLPGGRTDTQYF,TGTGCCAGCAGCCTACCGGGGGGGCGTACAGATACGCAGTATTTT
TRBJ2-7,NA,TRBV25-1,NA,CASRGEQYF,TGTGCCAGCAGGGGCGAGCAGTACTTC
TRBJ2-5,once,TRBV28,TRBD1,CASSQDRAYGTQYF,TGTGCCAGCAGTCAGGACAGGGCCTACGGGACCCAGTACTTC
TRBJ1-5,NA,TRBV10-3,NA,CAISDGPADQPQHF,TGTGCCATCAGTGACGGGCCAGCCGATCAGCCCCAGCATTTT
TRBJ2-4,many,TRBV4-2,NA,CASSPLLMGSAKNIQYF,TGTGCCAGCAGCCCCCTCCTGATGGGGTCGGCCAAAAACATTCAGTACTTC
TRBJ1-1,few,TRBV27,NA,CASSLLPQVNTEAFF,TGTGCCAGCAGTTTACTCCCTCAGGTGAACACTGAAGCTTTCTTT
TRBJ2-3,NA,TRBV25-1,NA,CASSELAGIDDTQYF,TGTGCCAGCAGTGAATTGGCAGGGATCGATGATACGCAGTATTTT